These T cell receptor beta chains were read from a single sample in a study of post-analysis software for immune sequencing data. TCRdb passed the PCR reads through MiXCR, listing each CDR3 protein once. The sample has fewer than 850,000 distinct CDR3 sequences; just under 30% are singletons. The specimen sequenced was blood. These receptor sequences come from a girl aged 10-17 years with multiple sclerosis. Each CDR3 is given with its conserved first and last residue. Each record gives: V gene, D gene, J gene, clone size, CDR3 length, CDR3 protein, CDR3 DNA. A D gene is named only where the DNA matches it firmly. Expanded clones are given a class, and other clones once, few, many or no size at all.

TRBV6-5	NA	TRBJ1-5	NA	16	CASSYSAPSFNQPQHF	TGTGCCAGCAGTTACTCGGCTCCGTCTTTCAATCAGCCCCAGCATTTT
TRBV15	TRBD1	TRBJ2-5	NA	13	CVTRRGRGETQYF	TGTGTCACCCGAAGGGGGCGCGGAGAGACCCAGTACTTC
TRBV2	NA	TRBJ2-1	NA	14	CASSHVEGRGEQFF	TGTGCCAGCAGCCACGTGGAGGGTAGGGGTGAGCAGTTCTTC
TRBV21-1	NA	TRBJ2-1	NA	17	CASSEPGQGAKADEQFF	TGTGCCAGCAGCGAACCAGGACAGGGGGCTAAGGCGGATGAGCAGTTCTTC
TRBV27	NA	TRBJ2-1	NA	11	CASLGGHEQFF	TGTGCCAGCCTGGGAGGCCATGAGCAGTTCTTC
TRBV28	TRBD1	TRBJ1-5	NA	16	CASSLSRGGYNQPQHF	TGTGCCAGCAGTTTATCCAGGGGGGGTTACAATCAGCCCCAGCATTTT
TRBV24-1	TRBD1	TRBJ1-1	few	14	CATSEPDRESGAFF	TGTGCCACCAGTGAGCCGGACAGGGAGAGTGGGGCTTTCTTT
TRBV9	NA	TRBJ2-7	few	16	CASSPPWGGAQYEQYF	TGTGCCAGCAGCCCCCCTTGGGGGGGGGCGCAATACGAGCAGTACTTC
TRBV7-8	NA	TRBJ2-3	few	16	CASSLVGGAGTDTQYF	TGTGCCAGCAGCTTAGTCGGGGGCGCAGGCACAGATACGCAGTATTTT
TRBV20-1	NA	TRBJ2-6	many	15	CSARGADTGANVLTF	TGCAGTGCTAGAGGTGCGGACACTGGGGCCAACGTCCTGACTTTC
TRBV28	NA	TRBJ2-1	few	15	CASRATGSNNNEQFF	TGTGCCAGCAGGGCGACGGGGTCGAATAACAATGAGCAGTTCTTC
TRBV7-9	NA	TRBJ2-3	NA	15	CASSLEGTETDTQYF	TGTGCCAGCAGCTTGGAGGGGACGGAGACAGATACGCAGTATTTT
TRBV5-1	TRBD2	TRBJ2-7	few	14	CASSPSGSSHEQYF	TGCGCCAGCAGCCCAAGCGGGAGTAGCCACGAGCAGTACTTC
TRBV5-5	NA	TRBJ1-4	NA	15	CASSWDGQSNEKLFF	TGTGCCAGCAGCTGGGACGGACAGTCAAATGAAAAACTGTTTTTT
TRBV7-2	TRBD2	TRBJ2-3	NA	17	CASSRQSSGGSGDTQYF	TGTGCCAGCAGCCGGCAGTCTAGCGGGGGGTCAGGGGATACGCAGTATTTT
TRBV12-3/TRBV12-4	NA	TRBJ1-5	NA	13	CASGATGGQPQHF	TGTGCCAGCGGCGCGACGGGGGGCCAGCCCCAGCATTTT
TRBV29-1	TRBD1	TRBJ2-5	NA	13	CSGAGGWGETQYF	TGCAGCGGGGCAGGGGGCTGGGGTGAGACCCAGTACTTC
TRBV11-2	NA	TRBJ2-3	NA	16	CASSLALLRGTDTQYF	TGTGCCAGCAGCTTAGCCCTGCTTAGAGGCACAGATACGCAGTATTTT
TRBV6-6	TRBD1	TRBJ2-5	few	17	CASSHPGQGILQETQYF	TGTGCCAGCAGTCATCCGGGACAGGGAATCCTCCAGGAGACCCAGTACTTC
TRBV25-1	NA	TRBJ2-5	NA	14	CASSVWGEMETQYF	TGTGCCAGCAGTGTTTGGGGGGAGATGGAGACCCAGTACTTC
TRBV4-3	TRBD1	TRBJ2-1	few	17	CASSSDRVGSSYNEQFF	TGCGCCAGCAGCTCGGACAGGGTTGGGAGCTCCTACAATGAGCAGTTCTTC
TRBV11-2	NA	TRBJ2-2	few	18	CASSFSFPQGTNTGELFF	TGTGCCAGCAGCTTCTCGTTTCCGCAGGGAACGAACACCGGGGAGCTGTTTTTT
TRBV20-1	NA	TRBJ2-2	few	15	CSARDRGTNTGELFF	TGCAGTGCTAGAGATAGAGGAACGAACACCGGGGAGCTGTTTTTT
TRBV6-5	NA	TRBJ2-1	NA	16	CASSYSTRYRINEQFF	TGTGCCAGCAGTTACTCGACAAGGTACAGAATAAATGAGCAGTTCTTC
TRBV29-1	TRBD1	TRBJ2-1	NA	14	CSVAGQGAFNEQFF	TGCAGCGTCGCAGGACAGGGGGCATTCAATGAGCAGTTCTTC
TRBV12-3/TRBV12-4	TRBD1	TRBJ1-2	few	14	CASSPGQGTSGYTF	TGTGCCAGCAGTCCGGGACAGGGAACCTCTGGCTACACCTTC
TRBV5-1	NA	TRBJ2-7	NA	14	CASSLTGMMYEQYF	TGCGCCAGCAGCTTGACAGGAATGATGTACGAGCAGTACTTC
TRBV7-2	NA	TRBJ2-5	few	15	CASSLVVTSQETQYF	TGTGCCAGCAGCTTAGTTGTGACATCACAAGAGACCCAGTACTTC
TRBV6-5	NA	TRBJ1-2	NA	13	CASSYSRGSGYTF	TGTGCCAGCAGTTACTCGAGAGGAAGTGGCTACACCTTC
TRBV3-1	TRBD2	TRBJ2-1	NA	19	CASSRRLAGGQSSYNEQFF	TGTGCCAGCAGCCGCAGACTAGCGGGGGGCCAAAGCTCCTACAATGAGCAGTTCTTC
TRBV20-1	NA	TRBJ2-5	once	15	CSAGRGHSISGTQYF	TGCAGTGCTGGAAGGGGCCATAGTATTTCTGGGACCCAGTACTTC
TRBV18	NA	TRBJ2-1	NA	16	CASSPYIEISYNEQFF	TGTGCCAGCTCACCATATATAGAAATCTCCTACAATGAGCAGTTCTTC
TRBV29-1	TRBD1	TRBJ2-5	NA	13	CSVDQGARETQYF	TGCAGCGTTGATCAGGGGGCGCGTGAGACCCAGTACTTC
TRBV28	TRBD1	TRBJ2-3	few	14	CASSFGTGEDTQYF	TGTGCCAGCAGTTTTGGGACAGGGGAGGATACGCAGTATTTT
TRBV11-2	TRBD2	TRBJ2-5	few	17	CASSQGTSGSLWSTQYF	TGTGCCAGCAGCCAAGGGACTAGCGGGAGTTTATGGTCGACCCAGTACTTC
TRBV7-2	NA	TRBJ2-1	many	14	CASSLVAGFNEQFF	TGTGCCAGCAGCTTAGTTGCAGGGTTCAATGAGCAGTTCTTC
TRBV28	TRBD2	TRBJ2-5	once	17	CASSPAGLAELLVEQYF	TGTGCCAGCAGTCCCGCCGGGCTAGCGGAACTTCTTGTGGAGCAGTACTTC
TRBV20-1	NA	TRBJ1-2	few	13	CSARYGRAGGYTF	TGCAGTGCTAGATATGGAAGGGCCGGAGGCTACACCTTC
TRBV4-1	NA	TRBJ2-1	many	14	CASSHRTRANEQFF	TGCGCCAGCAGCCACCGAACTAGGGCAAATGAGCAGTTCTTC
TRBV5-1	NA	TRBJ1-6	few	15	CASSLAPELPSPLHF	TGCGCCAGCAGCTTGGCGCCGGAGCTTCCTTCACCCCTCCACTTT
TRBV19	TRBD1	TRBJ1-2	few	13	CASSLRGLYGYTF	TGTGCCAGTTCTCTCAGGGGGCTCTATGGCTACACCTTC
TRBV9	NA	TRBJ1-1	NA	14	CASSVLSGNTEAFF	TGTGCCAGCAGCGTATTGTCAGGGAACACTGAAGCTTTCTTT
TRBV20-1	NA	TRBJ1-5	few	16	CSASQGRRFGNQPQHF	TGCAGTGCTAGCCAGGGACGAAGGTTTGGCAATCAGCCCCAGCATTTT
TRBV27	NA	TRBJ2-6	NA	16	CASSLWFSSGANVLTF	TGTGCCAGCAGTCTTTGGTTCAGCTCTGGGGCCAACGTCCTGACTTTC